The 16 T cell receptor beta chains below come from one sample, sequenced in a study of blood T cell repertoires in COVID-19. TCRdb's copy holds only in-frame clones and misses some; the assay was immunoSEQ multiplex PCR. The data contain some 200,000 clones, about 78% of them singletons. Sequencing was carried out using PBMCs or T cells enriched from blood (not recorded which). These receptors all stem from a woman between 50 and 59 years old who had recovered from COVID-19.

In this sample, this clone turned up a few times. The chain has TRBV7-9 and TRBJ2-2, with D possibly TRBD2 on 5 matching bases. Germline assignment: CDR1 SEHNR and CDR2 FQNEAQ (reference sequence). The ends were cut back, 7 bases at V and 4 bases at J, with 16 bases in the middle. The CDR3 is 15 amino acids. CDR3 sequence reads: CASNSYGESTGELFF. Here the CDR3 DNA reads TGTGCCAGCAACTCATACGGGGAGTCCACCGGGGAGCTGTTTTTT.

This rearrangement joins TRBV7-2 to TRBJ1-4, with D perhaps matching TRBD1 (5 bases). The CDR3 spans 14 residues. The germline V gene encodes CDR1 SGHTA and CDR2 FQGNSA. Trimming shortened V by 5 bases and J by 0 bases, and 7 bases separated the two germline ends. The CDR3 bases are TGTGCCAGCAGCCCAGGGTCAACTAATGAAAAACTGTTTTTT. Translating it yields CASSPGSTNEKLFF. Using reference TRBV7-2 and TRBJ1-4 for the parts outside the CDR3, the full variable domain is GAGVSQSPSNKVTEKGKDVELRCDPISGHTALYWYRQSLGQGLEFLIYFQGNSAPDKSGLPSDRFSAERTGGSVSTLTIQRTQQEDSAVYLCASSPGSTNEKLFFGSGTQLSVL.

The DNA of the CDR3 is TGCAGTGCTAGTTTCCTAGCGGGAGATCCATGGGATACGCAGTATTTT. It specifies CSASFLAGDPWDTQYF. V and J are TRBV20-1 and TRBJ2-3; 10 bases line up with TRBD2. In germline, CDR1 is DFQATT, CDR2 SNEGSKA (reference sequence). This CDR3 contains 16 residues. After removal of 3 bases from V and 6 bases from J, the junction contained 12 bases not matched to a gene.

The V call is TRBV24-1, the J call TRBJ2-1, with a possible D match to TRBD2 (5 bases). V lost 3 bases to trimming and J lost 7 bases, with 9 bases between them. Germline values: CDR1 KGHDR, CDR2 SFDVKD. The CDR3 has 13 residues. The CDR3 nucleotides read TGTGCCACCAGTGATGGTTCGGGGAATGAGCAGTTCTTC. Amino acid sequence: CATSDGSGNEQFF.

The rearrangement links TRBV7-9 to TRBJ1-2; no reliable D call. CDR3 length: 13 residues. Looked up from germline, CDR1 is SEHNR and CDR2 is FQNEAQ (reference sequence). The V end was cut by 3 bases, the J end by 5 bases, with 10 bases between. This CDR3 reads CASSFGEEYGYTF. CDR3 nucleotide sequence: TGTGCCAGCAGCTTTGGGGAGGAGTATGGCTACACCTTC.

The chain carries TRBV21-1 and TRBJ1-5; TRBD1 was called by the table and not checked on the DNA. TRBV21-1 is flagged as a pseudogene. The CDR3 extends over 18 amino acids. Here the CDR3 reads CASSKEADSPNSNQPQHF. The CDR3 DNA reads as TGTGCCAGCAGCAAAGAGGCGGACAGCCCCAATAGCAATCAGCCCCAGCATTTT.

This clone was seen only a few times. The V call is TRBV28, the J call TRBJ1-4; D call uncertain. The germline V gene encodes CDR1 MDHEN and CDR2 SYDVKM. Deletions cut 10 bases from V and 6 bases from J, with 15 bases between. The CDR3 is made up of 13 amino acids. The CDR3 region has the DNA TGTGCCATCTGCAACCGGCAGGATGAAAAACTGTTTTTT. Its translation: CAICNRQDEKLFF.

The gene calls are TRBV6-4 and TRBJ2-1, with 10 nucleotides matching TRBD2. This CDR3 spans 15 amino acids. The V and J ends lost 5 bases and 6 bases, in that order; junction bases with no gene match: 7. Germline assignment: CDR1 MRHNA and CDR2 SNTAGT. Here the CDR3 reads CASSLSGLAINEQFF. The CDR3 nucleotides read TGTGCCAGCAGTCTTTCGGGACTAGCGATCAATGAGCAGTTCTTC.

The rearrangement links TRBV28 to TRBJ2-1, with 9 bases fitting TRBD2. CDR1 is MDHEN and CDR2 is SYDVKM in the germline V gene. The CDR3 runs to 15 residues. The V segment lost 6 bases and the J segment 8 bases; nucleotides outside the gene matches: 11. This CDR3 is CASSFAGGLRDEQFF. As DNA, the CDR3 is TGTGCCAGCAGCTTTGCGGGAGGGCTTAGGGATGAGCAGTTCTTC.

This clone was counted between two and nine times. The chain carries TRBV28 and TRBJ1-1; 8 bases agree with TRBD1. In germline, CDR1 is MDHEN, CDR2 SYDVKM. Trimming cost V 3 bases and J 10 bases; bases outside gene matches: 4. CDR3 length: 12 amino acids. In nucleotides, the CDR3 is TGTGCCAGCAGTTTCCAGACAGGGGTAGCTTTCTTT. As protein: CASSFQTGVAFF. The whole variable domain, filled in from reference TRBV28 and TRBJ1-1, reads DVKVTQSSRYLVKRTGEKVFLECVQDMDHENMFWYRQDPGLGLRLIYFSYDVKMKEKGDIPEGYSVSREKKERFSLILESASTNQTSMYLCASSFQTGVAFFGQGTRLTVV.

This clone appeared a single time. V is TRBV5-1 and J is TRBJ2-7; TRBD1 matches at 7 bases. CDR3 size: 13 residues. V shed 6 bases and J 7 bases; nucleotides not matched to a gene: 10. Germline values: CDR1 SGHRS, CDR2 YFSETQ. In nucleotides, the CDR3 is TGCGCCAGCATGAGGGCAGGGGGTTGGGAGCAGTACTTC. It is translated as CASMRAGGWEQYF.

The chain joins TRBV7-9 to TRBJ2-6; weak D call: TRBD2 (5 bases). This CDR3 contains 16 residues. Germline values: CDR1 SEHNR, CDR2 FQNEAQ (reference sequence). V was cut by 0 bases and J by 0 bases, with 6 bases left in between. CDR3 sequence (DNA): TGTGCCAGCAGCTTAGCGGGAGACTCTGGGGCCAACGTCCTGACTTTC. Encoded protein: CASSLAGDSGANVLTF. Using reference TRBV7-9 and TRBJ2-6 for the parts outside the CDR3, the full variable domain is DTGVSQNPRHKITKRGQNVTFRCDPISEHNRLYWYRQTLGQGPEFLTYFQNEAQLEKSRLLSDRFSAERPKGSFSTLEIQRTEQGDSAMYLCASSLAGDSGANVLTFGAGSRLTVL.

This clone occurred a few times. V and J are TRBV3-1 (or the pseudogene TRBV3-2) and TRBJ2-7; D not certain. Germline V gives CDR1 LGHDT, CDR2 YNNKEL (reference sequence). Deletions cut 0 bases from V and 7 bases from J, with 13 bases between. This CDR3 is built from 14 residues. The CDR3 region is CASSQDPSMREQYF. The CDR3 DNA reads TGTGCCAGCAGCCAAGATCCCTCTATGCGGGAGCAGTACTTC.

This CDR3 reads CAFTGDTEAFF. In DNA, the CDR3 is TGTGCTTTCACAGGGGACACTGAAGCTTTCTTT. The rearrangement uses TRBV30 and TRBJ1-1, with 7 bases lining up with TRBD1. CDR3 size: 11 residues. Germline assignment: CDR1 GTSNPN and CDR2 SVGIG (reference sequence). Filled out from reference TRBV30 and TRBJ1-1, the complete variable domain reads SQTIHQWPATLVQPVGSPLSLECTVEGTSNPNLYWYRQAAGRGLQLLFYSVGIGQISSEVPQNLSASRPQDRQFILSSKKLLLSDSGFYLCAFTGDTEAFFGQGTRLTVV.

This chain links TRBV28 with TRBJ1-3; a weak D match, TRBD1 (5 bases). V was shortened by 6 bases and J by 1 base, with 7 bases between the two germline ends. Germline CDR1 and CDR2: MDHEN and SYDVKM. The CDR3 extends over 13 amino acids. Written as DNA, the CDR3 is TGTGCCAGCAGCACAGGATCTGGAAACACCATATATTTT. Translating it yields CASSTGSGNTIYF. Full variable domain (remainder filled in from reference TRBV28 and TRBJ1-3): DVKVTQSSRYLVKRTGEKVFLECVQDMDHENMFWYRQDPGLGLRLIYFSYDVKMKEKGDIPEGYSVSREKKERFSLILESASTNQTSMYLCASSTGSGNTIYFGEGSWLTVV.

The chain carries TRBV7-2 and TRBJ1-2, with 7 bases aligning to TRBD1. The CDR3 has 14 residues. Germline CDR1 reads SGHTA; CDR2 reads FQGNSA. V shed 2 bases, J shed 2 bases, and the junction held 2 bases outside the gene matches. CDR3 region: CASSLTGANYGYTF. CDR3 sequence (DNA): TGTGCCAGCAGCTTAACAGGGGCCAACTATGGCTACACCTTC.